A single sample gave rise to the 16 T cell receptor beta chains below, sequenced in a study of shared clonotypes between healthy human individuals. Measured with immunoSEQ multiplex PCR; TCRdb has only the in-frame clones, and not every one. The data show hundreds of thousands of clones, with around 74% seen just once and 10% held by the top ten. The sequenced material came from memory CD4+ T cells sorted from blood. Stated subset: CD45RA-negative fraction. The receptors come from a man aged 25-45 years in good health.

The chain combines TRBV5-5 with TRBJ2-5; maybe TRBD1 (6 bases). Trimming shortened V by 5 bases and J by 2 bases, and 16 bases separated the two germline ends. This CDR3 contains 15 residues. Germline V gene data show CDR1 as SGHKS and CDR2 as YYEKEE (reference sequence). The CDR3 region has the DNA TGTGCCAGCAGACCCACAGGGTCCATTCAAGAGACCCAGTACTTC. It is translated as CASRPTGSIQETQYF.

This chain's CDR3 is CASSYKLARYEQYF. CDR3 bases: TGTGCCAGCAGTTATAAGCTAGCGAGATACGAGCAGTACTTC. The rearrangement joins TRBV6-9 to TRBJ2-7; TRBD2 might be the D (6 bases). Trimming shortened V by 2 bases and J by 4 bases, and 12 bases separated the two germline ends. Germline CDR1 reads MNHGY; CDR2 reads SVAAGI. The CDR3 sequence is 14 residues long.

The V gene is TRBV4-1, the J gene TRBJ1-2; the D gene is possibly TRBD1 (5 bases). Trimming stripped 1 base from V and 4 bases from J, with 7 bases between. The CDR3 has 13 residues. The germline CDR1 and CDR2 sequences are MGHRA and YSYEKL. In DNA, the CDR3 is TGCGCCAGCAGCCAAGGGACAAGCTATGGCTACACCTTC. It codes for CASSQGTSYGYTF.

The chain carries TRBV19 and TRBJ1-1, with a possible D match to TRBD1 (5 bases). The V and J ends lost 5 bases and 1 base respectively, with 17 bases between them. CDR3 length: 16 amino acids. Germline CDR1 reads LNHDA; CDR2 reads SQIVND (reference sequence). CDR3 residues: CASSRPRTSGNTEAFF. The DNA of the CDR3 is TGTGCCAGTAGTCGGCCTCGGACAAGTGGGAACACTGAAGCTTTCTTT.

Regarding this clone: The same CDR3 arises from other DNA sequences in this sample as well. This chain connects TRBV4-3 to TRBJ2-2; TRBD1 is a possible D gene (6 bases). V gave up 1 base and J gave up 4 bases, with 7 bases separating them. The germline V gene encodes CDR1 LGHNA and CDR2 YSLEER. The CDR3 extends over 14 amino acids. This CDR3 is CASSQVGGTGELFF. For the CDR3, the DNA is TGCGCCAGCAGCCAAGTAGGGGGCACCGGGGAGCTGTTTTTT.

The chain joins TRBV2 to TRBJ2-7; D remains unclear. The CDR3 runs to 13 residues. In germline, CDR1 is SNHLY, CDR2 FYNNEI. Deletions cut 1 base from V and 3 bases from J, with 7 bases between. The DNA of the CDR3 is TGTGCCAGCAGTGAAGGGTCGAACTACGAGCAGTACTTC. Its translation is CASSEGSNYEQYF.

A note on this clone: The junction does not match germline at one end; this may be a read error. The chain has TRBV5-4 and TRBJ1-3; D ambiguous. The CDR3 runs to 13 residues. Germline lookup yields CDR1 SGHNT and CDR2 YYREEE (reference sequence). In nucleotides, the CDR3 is TGTGCCAGCAGCTTGGCCGGAAAGGACGGTACCCCATTT. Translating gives CASSLAGKDGTPF.

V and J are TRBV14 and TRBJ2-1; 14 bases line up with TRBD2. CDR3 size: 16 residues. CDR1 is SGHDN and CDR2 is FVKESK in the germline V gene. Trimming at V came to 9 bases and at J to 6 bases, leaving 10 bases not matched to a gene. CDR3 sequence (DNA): TGTGCCAGGTTCCCGGGACTAGCGGGAGTATCCAATGAGCAGTTCTTC. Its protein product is CARFPGLAGVSNEQFF.

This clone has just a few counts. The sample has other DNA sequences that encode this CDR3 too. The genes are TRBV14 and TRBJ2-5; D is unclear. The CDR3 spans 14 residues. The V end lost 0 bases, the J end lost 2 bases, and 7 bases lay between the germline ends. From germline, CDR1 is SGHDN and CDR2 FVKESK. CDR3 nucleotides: TGTGCCAGCAGCCAAGATCTCGGTCAAGAGACCCAGTACTTC. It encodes CASSQDLGQETQYF. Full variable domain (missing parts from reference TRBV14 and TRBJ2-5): EAGVTQFPSHSVIEKGQTVTLRCDPISGHDNLYWYRRVMGKEIKFLLHFVKESKQDESGMPNNRFLAERTGGTYSTLKVQPAELEDSGVYFCASSQDLGQETQYFGPGTRLLVL.

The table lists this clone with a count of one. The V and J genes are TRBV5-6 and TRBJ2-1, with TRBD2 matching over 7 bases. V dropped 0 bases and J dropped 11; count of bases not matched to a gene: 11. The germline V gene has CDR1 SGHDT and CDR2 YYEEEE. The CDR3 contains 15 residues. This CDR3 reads CASSLGWSAGVKQFF. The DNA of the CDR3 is TGTGCCAGCAGCTTGGGTTGGTCGGCGGGAGTAAAGCAGTTCTTC.

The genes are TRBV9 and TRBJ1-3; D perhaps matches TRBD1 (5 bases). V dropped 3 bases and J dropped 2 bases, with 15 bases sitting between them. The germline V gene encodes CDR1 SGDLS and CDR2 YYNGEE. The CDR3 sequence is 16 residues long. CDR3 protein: CASSANQGGAGNTIYF. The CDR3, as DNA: TGTGCCAGCAGCGCCAACCAGGGAGGAGCTGGAAACACCATATATTTT. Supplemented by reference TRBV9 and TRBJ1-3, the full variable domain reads DSGVTQTPKHLITATGQRVTLRCSPRSGDLSVYWYQQSLDQGLQFLIQYYNGEERAKGNILERFSAQQFPDLHSELNLSSLELGDSALYFCASSANQGGAGNTIYFGEGSWLTVV.

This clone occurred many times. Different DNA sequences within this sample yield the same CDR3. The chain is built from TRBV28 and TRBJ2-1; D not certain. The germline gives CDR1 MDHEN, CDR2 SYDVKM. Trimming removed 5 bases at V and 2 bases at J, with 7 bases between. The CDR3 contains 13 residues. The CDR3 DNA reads TGTGCCAGCAGTCTAGACACCTACAATGAGCAGTTCTTC. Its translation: CASSLDTYNEQFF. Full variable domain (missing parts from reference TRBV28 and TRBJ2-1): DVKVTQSSRYLVKRTGEKVFLECVQDMDHENMFWYRQDPGLGLRLIYFSYDVKMKEKGDIPEGYSVSREKKERFSLILESASTNQTSMYLCASSLDTYNEQFFGPGTRLTVL.

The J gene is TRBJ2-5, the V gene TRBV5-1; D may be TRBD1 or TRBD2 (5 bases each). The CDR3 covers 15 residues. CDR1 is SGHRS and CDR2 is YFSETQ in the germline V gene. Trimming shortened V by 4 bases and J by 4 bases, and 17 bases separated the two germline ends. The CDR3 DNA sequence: TGCGCCAGCAGCACGGGACCCACCGTTTTAGAGACCCAGTACTTC. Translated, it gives CASSTGPTVLETQYF.

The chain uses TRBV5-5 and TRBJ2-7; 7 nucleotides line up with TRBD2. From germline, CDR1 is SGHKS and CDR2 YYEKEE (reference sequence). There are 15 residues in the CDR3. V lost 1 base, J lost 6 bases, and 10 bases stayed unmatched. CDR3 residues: CASSLPGGRFSEQYF. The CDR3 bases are TGTGCCAGCAGCTTGCCGGGCGGGAGATTCAGCGAGCAGTACTTC.

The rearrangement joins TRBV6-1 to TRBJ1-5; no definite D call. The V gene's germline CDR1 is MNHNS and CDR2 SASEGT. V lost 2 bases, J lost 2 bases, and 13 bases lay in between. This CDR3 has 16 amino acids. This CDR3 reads CASSELVGRGNQPQHF. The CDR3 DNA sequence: TGTGCCAGCAGTGAATTGGTCGGGCGGGGCAATCAGCCCCAGCATTTT.

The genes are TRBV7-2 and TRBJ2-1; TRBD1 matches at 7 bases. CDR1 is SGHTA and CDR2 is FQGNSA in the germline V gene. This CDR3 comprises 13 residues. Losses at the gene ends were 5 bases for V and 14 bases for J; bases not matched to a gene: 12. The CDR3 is CASSAVPRDREFF. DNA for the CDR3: TGTGCCAGCAGCGCGGTCCCCCGTGACAGGGAGTTCTTC.